This paragraph covers one T cell receptor beta chain sequence. Its antigen is as yet unknown. This CDR3 is built from 18 residues. Germline CDR1 reads MGHRA; CDR2 reads YSYEKL. The ends lost 0 bases at V and 0 bases at J; junction bases unmatched: 11. The data originate from a study of T cell responses to AZD1222 COVID-19 vaccine. Study observations and caveats: At 160-218 and 743-854, vaccine-associated CD4 TCRs were dominant, and they spanned spike. Sampled repertoires all dated from after the peak T cell response.

Libraries were prepared by immunoSEQ multiplex PCR; TCRdb keeps only in-frame clonotypes and omits some of them. The sample holds some 150,000 clones, roughly 90% seen once. The V gene is TRBV4-1, the J gene TRBJ2-7; TRBD1 matches 7 bases. The starting material was peripheral blood, obtained on day 0 of AZD1222 vaccination. This TCR was sampled from an adult in good health. In DNA form, the CDR3 reads TGCGCCAGCAGCCAAGACCCCTACAGGGGCAGGAGCTCCTACGAGCAGTACTTC. Its translation: CASSQDPYRGRSSYEQYF.